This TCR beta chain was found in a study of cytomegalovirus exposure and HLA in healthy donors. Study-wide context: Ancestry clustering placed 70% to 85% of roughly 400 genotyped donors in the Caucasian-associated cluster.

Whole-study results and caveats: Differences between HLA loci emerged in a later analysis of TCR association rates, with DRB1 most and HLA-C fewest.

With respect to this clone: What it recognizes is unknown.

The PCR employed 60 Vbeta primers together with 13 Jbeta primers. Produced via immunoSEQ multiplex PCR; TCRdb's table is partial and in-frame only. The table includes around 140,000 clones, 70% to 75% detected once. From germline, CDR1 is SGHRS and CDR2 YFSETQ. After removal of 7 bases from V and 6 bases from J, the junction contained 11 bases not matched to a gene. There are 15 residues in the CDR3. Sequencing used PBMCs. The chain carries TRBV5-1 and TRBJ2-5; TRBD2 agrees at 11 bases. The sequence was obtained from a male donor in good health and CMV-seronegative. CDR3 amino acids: CASRNRTSGWQTQYF. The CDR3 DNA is TGCGCCAGCCGAAACCGGACTAGCGGGTGGCAGACCCAGTACTTC.